This TCR beta chain derives from a study of cytomegalovirus exposure and HLA in healthy donors. PCR was performed using 60 Vbeta and 13 Jbeta primers. TCRdb's copy holds only in-frame clones and misses some; the assay was immunoSEQ multiplex PCR. Its table records 150,000 to 200,000 clones. Overall study results and limits: Previous analysis showed most TCR beta V segments were productive about 87% or about 30% of the time.

As regards this clone: No antigen is known for it.

The CDR3 sequence is 13 residues long. Germline CDR1 SGHRS, CDR2 YFSETQ. The ends were cut back, 2 bases at V and 2 bases at J, with 7 bases in the middle. The clonotype originates from a young man in good health and CMV-seronegative. The V call is TRBV5-1, the J call TRBJ2-5; D perhaps matches TRBD1 (5 bases). The source material was PBMCs. CDR3 in amino acids: CASSFRQQETQYF. CDR3 DNA sequence: TGCGCCAGCAGCTTTCGACAGCAAGAGACCCAGTACTTC.